These T cell receptor beta chains were read from a single sample in a study of cytomegalovirus exposure and HLA in healthy donors. Using immunoSEQ multiplex PCR, the repertoire was profiled, and TCRdb retains in-frame clones only, with some absent. Among 65,000 to 70,000 clones listed, roughly 79% were seen once. Sequencing input: PBMCs. The receptors derive from a man aged 50 to 59 in good health and CMV-seronegative. CDR3s include the opening cysteine and the closing phenylalanine or tryptophan. The D gene is left open where the match is weak. Clone size is given for some rows only: seen once, a few or many times, or a class if the clone is expanded.

j_call | d_call | clone_size | v_call | cdr3_aa | cdr3_nt
TRBJ1-2 | TRBD1 | - | TRBV5-4 | CASSPQTGGVFPYGYTF | TGTGCCAGCAGCCCCCAAACAGGGGGCGTCTTCCCCTATGGCTACACCTTC
TRBJ1-4 | - | - | TRBV7-9 | CASSFAPRGGTNEKLFF | TGTGCCAGCAGCTTTGCCCCGAGGGGGGGGACCAATGAAAAACTGTTTTTT
TRBJ2-7 | TRBD2 | - | TRBV9 | CASSVVAGSYEQYF | TGTGCCAGCAGCGTAGTAGCGGGGTCCTACGAGCAGTACTTC
TRBJ1-1 | - | - | TRBV10-3 | CAISTGIMNTEAFF | TGTGCCATCAGTACAGGGATCATGAACACTGAAGCTTTCTTT
TRBJ2-3 | - | - | TRBV7-6 | CASSDVRTTDTQYF | TGTGCCAGCAGCGACGTCAGGACTACAGATACGCAGTATTTT
TRBJ2-7 | - | - | TRBV6-1 | CASSDVGQPFYEQYF | TGTGCCAGCAGTGATGTCGGACAGCCTTTCTACGAGCAGTACTTC
TRBJ2-7 | TRBD1 | - | TRBV6-5 | CASKGTAFPYEQYF | TGTGCCAGCAAGGGGACAGCGTTTCCCTACGAGCAGTACTTC
TRBJ2-1 | TRBD2 | once | TRBV4-3 | CASSQDGLAGEQFF | TGCGCCAGCAGCCAAGATGGCCTAGCGGGTGAGCAGTTCTTC
TRBJ2-3 | - | - | TRBV7-6 | CASSLERSTDTQYF | TGTGCCAGCAGCTTAGAGCGGAGCACAGATACGCAGTATTTT
TRBJ1-4 | - | few | TRBV5-5 | CASSFGTPTNEKLFF | TGTGCCAGCAGCTTCGGGACTCCAACTAATGAAAAACTGTTTTTT
TRBJ2-5 | - | - | TRBV29-1 | CSVGKGNQETQYF | TGCAGCGTTGGAAAGGGGAATCAAGAGACCCAGTACTTC
TRBJ1-5 | TRBD1 | - | TRBV9 | CASSAGTGNQPQHF | TGTGCCAGCAGCGCGGGGACAGGGAATCAGCCCCAGCATTTT
TRBJ1-1 | - | - | TRBV6-5 | CASSGQTMNTEAFF | TGTGCCAGCAGTGGGCAGACTATGAACACTGAAGCTTTCTTT
TRBJ2-5 | - | - | TRBV28 | CASSFFGAGQETQYF | TGTGCCAGCAGTTTTTTTGGGGCAGGCCAAGAGACCCAGTACTTC
TRBJ1-1 | - | once | TRBV5-4 | CASSLVSKNTEAFF | TGTGCCAGCAGCTTGGTTTCCAAGAACACTGAAGCTTTCTTT
TRBJ1-5 | - | - | TRBV18 | CASSPGQGMEPQHF | TGTGCCAGCTCACCGGGACAAGGGATGGAGCCCCAGCATTTT
TRBJ1-4 | - | - | TRBV7-9 | CASSLRLVLNEKLFF | TGTGCCAGCAGCTTACGACTAGTTCTTAATGAAAAACTGTTTTTT
TRBJ2-1 | TRBD1 | few | TRBV7-9 | CASSPDRANEQFF | TGTGCCAGCAGCCCAGACAGGGCGAATGAGCAGTTCTTC
TRBJ2-2 | TRBD1 | - | TRBV5-1 | CASSSGTGEYTGELFF | TGCGCCAGCAGCTCAGGGACAGGGGAATACACCGGGGAGCTGTTTTTT
TRBJ1-1 | TRBD1 | - | TRBV10-3 | CATTGGLATEAFF | TGTGCCACAACAGGGGGCTTAGCCACTGAAGCTTTCTTT
TRBJ1-6 | - | few | TRBV5-1 | CASSLAPHYNSPLHF | TGCGCCAGCAGTCTTGCGCCTCATTATAATTCACCCCTCCACTTT
TRBJ2-2 | TRBD1 | - | TRBV5-1 | CASSSGQGGELFF | TGCGCCAGCAGCTCAGGACAGGGCGGGGAGCTGTTTTTT
TRBJ1-1 | - | few | TRBV4-1 | CASSHKTGENTEAFF | TGCGCCAGCAGCCACAAGACAGGTGAGAACACTGAAGCTTTCTTT
TRBJ1-2 | TRBD1 | - | TRBV6-6 | CATRQGGGYTF | TGTGCCACCCGACAGGGAGGCGGCTACACCTTC
TRBJ2-1 | TRBD2 | - | TRBV10-3 | CASRPSGIHHEQFF | TGTGCCTCCCGCCCCAGCGGGATTCACCATGAGCAGTTCTTC
TRBJ1-1 | - | - | TRBV10-3 | CAISELTVNTEAFF | TGTGCCATCAGTGAGTTGACAGTGAACACTGAAGCTTTCTTT
TRBJ2-1 | TRBD1 | - | TRBV4-1 | CASSQGQGRSYNEQFF | TGCGCCAGCAGCCAAGGACAGGGACGCTCCTACAATGAGCAGTTCTTC
TRBJ1-3 | - | - | TRBV19 | CASRGRTVGNTIYF | TGTGCCAGTAGGGGACGGACAGTCGGAAACACCATATATTTT
TRBJ1-1 | TRBD1 | few | TRBV19 | CASSRGRGRFTEAFF | TGTGCCAGTAGTAGGGGCAGGGGGCGGTTCACTGAAGCTTTCTTT